Below, one T cell receptor beta chain is given with its context. The data belong to a study of cytotoxic CD8 clonotypes in ibrutinib-treated CLL. Study-wide background: Complete response was seen in 2 patients and partial in approximately 25; around twelve progressed and around 14 stayed remitted after a median around 64 months. Median treatment time before response sampling was 12 months, range 6 to 36. Averaging across samples gave approximately 250,000 productive templates and roughly 100,000 productive rearrangements.

A 1 in 200,000 to 1 in 1 million T cell depth was the sequencing target. Produced via immunoSEQ multiplex PCR; TCRdb's table is partial and in-frame only. The sample includes about 140,000 clones, 80% of them seen just once. Germline CDR1 SGHNT, CDR2 YYREEE (reference sequence). The ends were cut back, 0 bases at V and 3 bases at J, with 9 bases in the middle. The CDR3 totals 14 residues. Here the sequenced sample was PBMCs, taken after 36 months of ibrutinib treatment. The receptor's source is a human donor with chronic lymphocytic leukemia. This rearrangement joins TRBV5-4 to TRBJ2-5, with D possibly TRBD2 on 5 matching bases. CDR3 bases: TGTGCCAGCAGCTTGGGGACTTTGAAAGAGACCCAGTACTTC. Amino acids: CASSLGTLKETQYF. Full variable domain (missing parts from reference TRBV5-4 and TRBJ2-5): ETGVTQSPTHLIKTRGQQVTLRCSSQSGHNTVSWYQQALGQGPQFIFQYYREEENGRGNFPPRFSGLQFPNYSSELNVNALELDDSALYLCASSLGTLKETQYFGPGTRLLVL.